A single sample gave rise to the 10 T cell receptor beta chains below, sequenced in a study of T cell responses to AZD1222 COVID-19 vaccine (dated by TCRdb to the early 2020s). Library preparation employed the immunoSEQ multiplex PCR assay. Drawn from immuneACCESS, this table holds only the in-frame rearrangements with V and J called that TCRdb kept. Clones are partly lost; checked studies trace under half to an unresolved V gene and leave the rest unexplained. The sample table records around 140,000 clones. Approximately 2% of the sample is held by the ten biggest clonotypes. The time point label here, explained by the study, means: baseline before first vaccination. Sequencing was performed on peripheral blood. These receptors were taken from an adult in good health.

This chain uses TRBV5-1 with TRBJ1-1; 7 bases fit TRBD1. Germline lookup yields CDR1 SGHRS and CDR2 YFSETQ. The CDR3 has 14 amino acids. With 3 bases clipped from V and 5 bases from J, the junction kept 7 bases outside the gene matches. The CDR3, as DNA: TGCGCCAGCAGCTCCAGGGGGGGGCGGACTGAAGCTTTCTTT. This codes for CASSSRGGRTEAFF.

The chain uses TRBV6-5 and TRBJ1-1, with 10 bases that match TRBD1. This CDR3 region has 15 residues. V gave up 6 bases and J gave up 5 bases; unmatched junction bases: 9. Germline V gene sequence: CDR1 MNHEY, CDR2 SVGAGI. Here the CDR3 reads CASSRTGGIPTEAFF. The CDR3 nucleotides read TGTGCCAGCAGCCGGACAGGGGGTATCCCTACTGAAGCTTTCTTT.

The chain is built from TRBV6-1 and TRBJ1-2; TRBD1 matches at 9 bases. There are 15 residues in the CDR3. Germline CDR1 reads MNHNS; CDR2 reads SASEGT. The J segment lost 3 bases and the V segment lost 3 bases, leaving 5 bases of the junction unmatched. The CDR3 DNA follows: TGTGCCAGCAGTGATTATACAGGGGGCGACTATGGCTACACCTTC. It encodes CASSDYTGGDYGYTF.

The rearrangement uses TRBV4-1 and TRBJ1-4; TRBD1 is a possible D gene (6 bases). CDR3 length equals 16 residues. Germline CDR1 and CDR2: MGHRA and YSYEKL. V lost 0 bases and J lost 4, with 12 bases in between. For the CDR3, the DNA is TGCGCCAGCAGCCAAGAGATGGTGGACAGTAATGAAAAACTGTTTTTT. Its translation is CASSQEMVDSNEKLFF.

The chain has TRBV5-1 and TRBJ1-2; D gene uncertain. Germline V CDR1 and CDR2: SGHRS, YFSETQ. Between the trimmed V and J ends, which lost 1 base and 4 bases, there was a span of 11 bases. The CDR3 sequence is 14 residues long. Here the CDR3 DNA reads TGCGCCAGCAGCTTGTACGGGGATGGCTATGGCTACACCTTC. Encoded protein: CASSLYGDGYGYTF.

The chain links TRBV4-1 to TRBJ2-3; the D is unclear. This CDR3 region has 12 residues. Germline CDR1 is MGHRA and CDR2 is YSYEKL. Trimming shortened V by 3 bases and J by 0 bases, and 1 base separated the two germline ends. This CDR3 is CASSHSTDTQYF. CDR3 nucleotide sequence: TGCGCCAGCAGCCATAGCACAGATACGCAGTATTTT.

The chain recombines TRBV5-1 with TRBJ1-1; no firm D call. The CDR3 consists of 13 residues. The germline V gene has CDR1 SGHRS and CDR2 YFSETQ. V was shortened by 2 bases and J by 1 base, with 6 bases between the two germline ends. The DNA for the CDR3 is TGCGCCAGCAGCTTCGGGCCGAACACTGAAGCTTTCTTT. Translated, it gives CASSFGPNTEAFF.

The chain has TRBV30 and TRBJ2-1; 12 bases are a match to TRBD2. J gave up 1 base and V 3 bases, and 4 bases lay outside the gene matches. Germline CDR1 is GTSNPN and CDR2 is SVGIG (reference sequence). The CDR3 runs to 16 residues. CDR3 nucleotide sequence: TGTGCCTGGAGAGGGGGACTAGCGGGTTCCTACAATGAGCAGTTCTTC. Translating it yields CAWRGGLAGSYNEQFF.

The chain carries TRBV5-8 and TRBJ2-7, with D tentatively TRBD1 or TRBD2 (5 bases each). Per the germline V gene, CDR1 is SGHTS and CDR2 is YDEGEE. CDR3 length: 12 residues. Trimming removed 5 bases from V and 6 bases from J, with 12 bases in between. In nucleotides, the CDR3 is TGTGCCAGCAGAGAACGGGACCTCGAGCAGTACTTC. It translates to CASRERDLEQYF. Filled out from reference TRBV5-8 and TRBJ2-7, the complete variable domain reads EAGVTQSPTHLIKTRGQQATLRCSPISGHTSVYWYQQALGLGLQFLLWYDEGEERNRGNFPPRFSGRQFPNYSSELNVNALELEDSALYLCASRERDLEQYFGPGTRLTVT.

The chain employs TRBV27 and TRBJ1-1, with D uncertain. V was shortened by 6 bases and J by 0 bases, with 11 bases between the two germline ends. Germline CDR1 is MNHEY and CDR2 is SMNVEV (reference sequence). The CDR3 is 14 amino acids. The CDR3 coding sequence is TGTGCCAGCAGGTACAGATCCATGAACACTGAAGCTTTCTTT. It specifies CASRYRSMNTEAFF.